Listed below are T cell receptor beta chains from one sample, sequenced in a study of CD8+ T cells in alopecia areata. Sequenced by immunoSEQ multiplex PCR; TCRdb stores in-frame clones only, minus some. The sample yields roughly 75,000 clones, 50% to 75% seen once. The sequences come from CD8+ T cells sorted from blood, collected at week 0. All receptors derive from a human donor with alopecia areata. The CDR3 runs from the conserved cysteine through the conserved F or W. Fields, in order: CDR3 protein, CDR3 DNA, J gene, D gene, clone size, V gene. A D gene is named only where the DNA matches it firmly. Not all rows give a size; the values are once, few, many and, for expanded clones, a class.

CASSLSLVPYEQYF | TGTGCCAGCAGCTTGTCACTAGTTCCCTACGAGCAGTACTTC | TRBJ2-7 | . | . | TRBV5-6
CASSFPARTGRREETQYF | TGTGCCAGCAGCTTTCCCGCCAGGACAGGGAGAAGGGAAGAGACCCAGTACTTC | TRBJ2-5 | TRBD1 | . | TRBV7-9
CAWIAPTHYGYTF | TGTGCCTGGATAGCCCCGACACACTATGGCTACACCTTC | TRBJ1-2 | . | . | TRBV30
CASSPTGDTEAFF | TGTGCCAGCAGCCCTACAGGGGACACTGAAGCTTTCTTT | TRBJ1-1 | TRBD1 | . | TRBV7-6
CASSVAGTGKVGYTF | TGTGCCAGCAGCGTCGCCGGGACAGGGAAAGTTGGCTACACCTTC | TRBJ1-2 | TRBD1 | . | TRBV5-6
CASRLYLGRDTQYF | TGTGCCAGCAGGTTATATCTAGGGAGAGATACGCAGTATTTT | TRBJ2-3 | . | . | TRBV11-2
CASSSGQGAHTGELFF | TGTGCCAGCAGCTCTGGACAGGGCGCGCACACCGGGGAGCTGTTTTTT | TRBJ2-2 | TRBD1 | . | TRBV7-7
CASSLDRGWGNTEAFF | TGTGCCAGCAGTCTGGATAGGGGGTGGGGGAACACTGAAGCTTTCTTT | TRBJ1-1 | . | . | TRBV5-4
CASSLASSYEQYF | TGTGCCAGCAGCTTGGCCAGCTCCTACGAGCAGTACTTC | TRBJ2-7 | . | . | TRBV5-4
CASSDRLQGLSTDTQYF | TGTGCCAGCAGCGATAGGCTACAGGGTTTGAGCACAGATACGCAGTATTTT | TRBJ2-3 | . | . | TRBV7-9
CASSSSYEQYF | TGCGCCAGCAGCTCCTCCTACGAGCAGTACTTC | TRBJ2-7 | . | few | TRBV5-1
CSVDPSSYNEQFF | TGCAGCGTTGATCCTAGCTCCTACAATGAGCAGTTCTTC | TRBJ2-1 | . | . | TRBV29-1
CASSQDGRSYNEQFF | TGTGCCAGCAGTCAGGACGGCCGCTCCTACAATGAGCAGTTCTTC | TRBJ2-1 | . | . | TRBV6-5
CASSEGLGGGNEQFF | TGTGCCAGCAGTGAAGGACTAGGGGGAGGCAATGAGCAGTTCTTC | TRBJ2-1 | . | . | TRBV6-4
CASSSAGGNSPLHF | TGTGCCAGCAGCTCCGCAGGGGGAAATTCACCCCTCCACTTT | TRBJ1-6 | TRBD1 | . | TRBV7-9
CASSYGRWGGTEAFF | TGTGCCAGCAGTTATGGAAGGTGGGGGGGCACTGAAGCTTTCTTT | TRBJ1-1 | . | . | TRBV6-5
CASSTSNSGGPYEQYF | TGTGCCAGCAGCACCTCCAACTCAGGGGGCCCCTACGAGCAGTACTTC | TRBJ2-7 | TRBD1 | . | TRBV5-4
CASSLEISGGQETQYF | TGTGCCAGCAGCTTAGAGATTAGCGGGGGGCAAGAGACCCAGTACTTC | TRBJ2-5 | TRBD2 | . | TRBV7-2
CASSKEGRVGTNTQYF | TGTGCCAGCAGCAAAGAAGGGAGGGTGGGCACAAATACGCAGTATTTT | TRBJ2-3 | . | . | TRBV21-1
CASSPGTGGNYGYTF | TGTGCCAGCAGTCCAGGGACAGGGGGCAACTATGGCTACACCTTC | TRBJ1-2 | TRBD1 | few | TRBV27
CASRVGGTEAFF | TGTGCCAGCAGGGTCGGGGGCACTGAAGCTTTCTTT | TRBJ1-1 | . | . | TRBV6-4
CASSSDGVNTEAFF | TGTGCCAGCAGCTCGGACGGGGTTAACACTGAAGCTTTCTTT | TRBJ1-1 | . | . | TRBV7-2
CASSVLGAWYLGYTF | TGTGCCAGCAGCGTATTAGGGGCCTGGTACTTGGGCTACACCTTC | TRBJ1-2 | . | . | TRBV9
CASSYSEGRNTEAFF | TGTGCCAGCAGTTACTCGGAGGGCCGAAACACTGAAGCTTTCTTT | TRBJ1-1 | . | . | TRBV6-5
CASSQEEGAVQPQHF | TGTGCCAGCAGCCAAGAAGAGGGGGCGGTTCAGCCCCAGCATTTT | TRBJ1-5 | TRBD1 | few | TRBV4-2
CASSLIPSSYNEQFF | TGTGCCAGCAGTTTGATTCCGAGCTCCTACAATGAGCAGTTCTTC | TRBJ2-1 | . | . | TRBV27
CASNRLAADNEQFF | TGTGCCAGCAACCGACTAGCGGCCGACAATGAGCAGTTCTTC | TRBJ2-1 | TRBD2 | few | TRBV28
CSVEAGGSYEQYF | TGCAGCGTTGAAGCAGGGGGCTCCTACGAGCAGTACTTC | TRBJ2-7 | TRBD1 | once | TRBV29-1
CASGPENYAYTQYF | TGTGCCTCGGGGCCCGAAAACTATGCATATACGCAGTATTTT | TRBJ2-3 | . | . | TRBV27
CASSTGLIAKNIQYF | TGTGCCAGCAGCACGGGCCTAATAGCCAAAAACATTCAGTACTTC | TRBJ2-4 | . | . | TRBV7-8
CASSDLSSGEQFF | TGTGCCAGCAGCGACCTCAGCTCTGGTGAGCAGTTCTTC | TRBJ2-1 | . | . | TRBV5-4